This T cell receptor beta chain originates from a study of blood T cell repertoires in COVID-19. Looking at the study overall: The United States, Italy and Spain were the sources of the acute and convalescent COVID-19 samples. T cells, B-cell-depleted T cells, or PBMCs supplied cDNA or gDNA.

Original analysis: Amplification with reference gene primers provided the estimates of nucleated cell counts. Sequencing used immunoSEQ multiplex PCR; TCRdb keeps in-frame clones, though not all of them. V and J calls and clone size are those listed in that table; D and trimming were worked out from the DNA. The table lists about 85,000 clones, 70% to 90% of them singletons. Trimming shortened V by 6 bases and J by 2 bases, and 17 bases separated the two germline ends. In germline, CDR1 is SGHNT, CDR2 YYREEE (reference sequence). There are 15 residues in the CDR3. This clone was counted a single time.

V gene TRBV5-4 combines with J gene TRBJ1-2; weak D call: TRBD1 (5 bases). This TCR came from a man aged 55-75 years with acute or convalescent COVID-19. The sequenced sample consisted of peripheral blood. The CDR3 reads CASTPQDTKNYGYTF. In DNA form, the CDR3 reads TGTGCCAGCACGCCTCAGGACACTAAGAACTATGGCTACACCTTC.